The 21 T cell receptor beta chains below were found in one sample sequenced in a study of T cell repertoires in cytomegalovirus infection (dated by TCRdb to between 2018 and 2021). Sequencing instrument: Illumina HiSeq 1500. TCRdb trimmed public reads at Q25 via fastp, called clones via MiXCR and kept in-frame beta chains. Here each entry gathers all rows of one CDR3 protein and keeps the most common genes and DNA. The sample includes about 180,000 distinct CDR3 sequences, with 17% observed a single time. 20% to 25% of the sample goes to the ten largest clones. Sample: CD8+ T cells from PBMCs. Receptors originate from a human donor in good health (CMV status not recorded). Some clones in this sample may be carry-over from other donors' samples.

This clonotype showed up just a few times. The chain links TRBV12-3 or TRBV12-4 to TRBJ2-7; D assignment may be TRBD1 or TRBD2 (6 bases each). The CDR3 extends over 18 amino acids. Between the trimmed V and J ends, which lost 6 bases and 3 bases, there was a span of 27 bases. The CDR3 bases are TGTGCCAGCAGCCCCCCCAGGGGAGGAGAGTGGAGAGTCTACGAGCAGTACTTC. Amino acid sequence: CASSPPRGGEWRVYEQYF.

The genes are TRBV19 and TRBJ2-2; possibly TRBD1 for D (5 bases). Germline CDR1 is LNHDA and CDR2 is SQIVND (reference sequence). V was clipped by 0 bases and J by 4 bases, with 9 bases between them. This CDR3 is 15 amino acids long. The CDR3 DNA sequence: TGTGCCAGTAGTATAGAAGGGGCAAGCACCGGGGAGCTGTTTTTT. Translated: CASSIEGASTGELFF.

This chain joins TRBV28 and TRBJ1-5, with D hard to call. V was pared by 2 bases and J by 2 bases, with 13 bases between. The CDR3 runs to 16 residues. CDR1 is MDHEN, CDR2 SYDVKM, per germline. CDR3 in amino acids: CASSLGHYSGNQPQHF. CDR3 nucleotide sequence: TGTGCCAGCAGTTTAGGTCACTACAGCGGCAATCAGCCCCAGCATTTT. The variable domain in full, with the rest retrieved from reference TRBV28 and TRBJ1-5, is DVKVTQSSRYLVKRTGEKVFLECVQDMDHENMFWYRQDPGLGLRLIYFSYDVKMKEKGDIPEGYSVSREKKERFSLILESASTNQTSMYLCASSLGHYSGNQPQHFGDGTRLSIL.

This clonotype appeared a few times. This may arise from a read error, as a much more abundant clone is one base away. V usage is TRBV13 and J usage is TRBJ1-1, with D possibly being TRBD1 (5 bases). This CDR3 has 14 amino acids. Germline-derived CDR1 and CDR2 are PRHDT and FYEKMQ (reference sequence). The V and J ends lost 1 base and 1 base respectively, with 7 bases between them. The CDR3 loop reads CASSLDGGNTEAFF. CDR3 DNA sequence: TGTGCCAGCAGCTTAGATGGGGGGAACACTGAAGCTTTCTTT.

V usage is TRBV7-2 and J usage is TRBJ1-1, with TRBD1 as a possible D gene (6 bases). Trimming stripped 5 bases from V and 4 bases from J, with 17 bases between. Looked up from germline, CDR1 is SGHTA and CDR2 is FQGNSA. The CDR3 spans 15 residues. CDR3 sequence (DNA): TGTGCCAGCAGCCCCGCCTTCAGGGGTACCACTGAAGCTTTCTTT. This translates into CASSPAFRGTTEAFF.

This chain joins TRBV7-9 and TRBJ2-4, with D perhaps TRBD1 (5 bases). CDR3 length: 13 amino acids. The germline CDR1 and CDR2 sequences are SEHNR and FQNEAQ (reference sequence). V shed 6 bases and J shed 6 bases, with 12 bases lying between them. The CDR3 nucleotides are TGTGCCAGCAGTGAACAGGTTTCAAACATTCAGTACTTC. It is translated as CASSEQVSNIQYF.

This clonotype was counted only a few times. This CDR3 is CSVPTRHRGPYNEQFF. The DNA of the CDR3 is TGCAGCGTACCTACACGGCACAGGGGACCCTACAATGAGCAGTTCTTC. The rearrangement links TRBV29-1 to TRBJ2-1, with 7 bases that match TRBD1. The CDR3 is made up of 16 amino acids. In germline, CDR1 is SQVTM, CDR2 ANQGSEA. With V trimmed by 6 bases and J by 2 bases, 13 bases remained unmatched.

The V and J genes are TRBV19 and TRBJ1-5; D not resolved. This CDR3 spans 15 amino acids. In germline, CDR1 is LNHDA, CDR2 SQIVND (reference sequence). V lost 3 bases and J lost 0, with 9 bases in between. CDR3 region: CASSIVLHSNQPQHF. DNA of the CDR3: TGTGCCAGTAGTATTGTGCTTCATAGCAATCAGCCCCAGCATTTT.

CDR3 sequence: CASSLATGTSYGYTF. The CDR3, as DNA: TGTGCCAGCAGCTTAGCCACCGGGACATCTTATGGCTACACCTTC. The chain couples TRBV11-2 to TRBJ1-2; D possibly corresponds to TRBD1 (6 bases). V gave up 1 base and J gave up 5 bases, with 14 bases separating them. Germline CDR1 SGHAT, CDR2 FQNNGV. CDR3 length: 15 residues. The whole variable domain, filled in from reference TRBV11-2 and TRBJ1-2, reads EAGVAQSPRYKIIEKRQSVAFWCNPISGHATLYWYQQILGQGPKLLIQFQNNGVVDDSQLPKDRFSAERLKGVDSTLKIQPAKLEDSAVYLCASSLATGTSYGYTFGSGTRLTVV.

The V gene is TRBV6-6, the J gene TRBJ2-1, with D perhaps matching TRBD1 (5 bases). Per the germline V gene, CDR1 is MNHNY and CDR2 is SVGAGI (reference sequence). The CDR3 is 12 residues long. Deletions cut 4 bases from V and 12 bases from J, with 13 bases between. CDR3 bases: TGTGCCAGCAGTTCAGGGATTATGGTGCAGTTCTTC. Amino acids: CASSSGIMVQFF.

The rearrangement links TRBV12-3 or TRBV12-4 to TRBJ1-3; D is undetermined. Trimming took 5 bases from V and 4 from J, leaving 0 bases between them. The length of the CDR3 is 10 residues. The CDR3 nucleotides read TGTGCCAGCAGTGGAAACACCATATATTTT. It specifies CASSGNTIYF.

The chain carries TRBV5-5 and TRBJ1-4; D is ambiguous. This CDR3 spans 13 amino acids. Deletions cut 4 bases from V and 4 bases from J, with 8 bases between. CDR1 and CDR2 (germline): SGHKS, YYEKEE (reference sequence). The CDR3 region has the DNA TGTGCCAGCAGCGGAAGGAATAATGAAAAACTGTTTTTT. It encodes CASSGRNNEKLFF.

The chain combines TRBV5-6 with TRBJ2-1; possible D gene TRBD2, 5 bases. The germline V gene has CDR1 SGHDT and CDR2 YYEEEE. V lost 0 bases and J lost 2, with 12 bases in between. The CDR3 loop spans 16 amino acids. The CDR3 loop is CASSLVSASTYNEQFF. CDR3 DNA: TGTGCCAGCAGCTTGGTTTCGGCTAGCACCTACAATGAGCAGTTCTTC.

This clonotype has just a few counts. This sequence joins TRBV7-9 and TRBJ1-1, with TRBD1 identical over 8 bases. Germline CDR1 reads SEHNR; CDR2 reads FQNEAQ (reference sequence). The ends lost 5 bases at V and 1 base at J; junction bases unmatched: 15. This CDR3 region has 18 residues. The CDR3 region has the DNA TGTGCCAGCAGCCCAAGGACAGGGCGAAATGGTAAGAACACTGAAGCTTTCTTT. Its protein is CASSPRTGRNGKNTEAFF.

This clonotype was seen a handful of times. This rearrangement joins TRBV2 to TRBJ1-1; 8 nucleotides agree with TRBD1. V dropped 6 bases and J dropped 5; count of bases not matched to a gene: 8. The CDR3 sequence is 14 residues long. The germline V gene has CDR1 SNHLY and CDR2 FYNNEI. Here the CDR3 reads CASSDPGGPTEAFF. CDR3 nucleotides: TGTGCCAGCAGCGACCCAGGGGGCCCGACTGAAGCTTTCTTT. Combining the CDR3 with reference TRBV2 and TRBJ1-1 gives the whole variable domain EPEVTQTPSHQVTQMGQEVILRCVPISNHLYFYWYRQILGQKVEFLVSFYNNEISEKSEIFDDQFSVERPDGSNFTLKIRSTKLEDSAMYFCASSDPGGPTEAFFGQGTRLTVV.

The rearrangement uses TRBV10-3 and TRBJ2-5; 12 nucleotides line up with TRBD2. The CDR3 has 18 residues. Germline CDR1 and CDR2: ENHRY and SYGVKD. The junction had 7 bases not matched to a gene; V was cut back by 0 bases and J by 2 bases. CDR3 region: CAISESGLAGSQQETQYF. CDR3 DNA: TGTGCCATCAGTGAGTCCGGACTAGCGGGGAGTCAACAAGAGACCCAGTACTTC.

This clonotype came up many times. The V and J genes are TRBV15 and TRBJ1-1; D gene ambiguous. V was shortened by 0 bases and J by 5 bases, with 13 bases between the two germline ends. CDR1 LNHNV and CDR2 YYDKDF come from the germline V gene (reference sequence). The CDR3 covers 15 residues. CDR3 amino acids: CATSRDDSFTTEAFF. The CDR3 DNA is TGTGCCACCAGCAGAGATGACTCCTTTACGACTGAAGCTTTCTTT.

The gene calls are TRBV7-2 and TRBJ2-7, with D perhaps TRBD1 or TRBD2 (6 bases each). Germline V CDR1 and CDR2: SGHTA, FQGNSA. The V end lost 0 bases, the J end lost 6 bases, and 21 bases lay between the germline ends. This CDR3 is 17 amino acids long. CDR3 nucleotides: TGTGCCAGCAGCTTAGCGCTGGGGGGCATCCAATCGGGCGAGCAGTACTTC. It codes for CASSLALGGIQSGEQYF.

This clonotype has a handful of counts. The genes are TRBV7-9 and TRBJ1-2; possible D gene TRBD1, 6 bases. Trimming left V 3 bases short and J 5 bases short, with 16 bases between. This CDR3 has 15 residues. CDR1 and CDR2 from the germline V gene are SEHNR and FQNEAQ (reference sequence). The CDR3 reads CASSLKTGMGYGYTF. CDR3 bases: TGTGCCAGCAGCTTGAAGACAGGAATGGGGTATGGCTACACCTTC.

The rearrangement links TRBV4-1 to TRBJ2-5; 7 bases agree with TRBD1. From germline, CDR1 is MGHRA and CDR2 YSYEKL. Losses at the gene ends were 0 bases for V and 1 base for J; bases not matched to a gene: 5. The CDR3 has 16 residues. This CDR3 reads CASSQDRGYIQETQYF. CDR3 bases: TGCGCCAGCAGCCAAGACAGGGGGTATATCCAAGAGACCCAGTACTTC.

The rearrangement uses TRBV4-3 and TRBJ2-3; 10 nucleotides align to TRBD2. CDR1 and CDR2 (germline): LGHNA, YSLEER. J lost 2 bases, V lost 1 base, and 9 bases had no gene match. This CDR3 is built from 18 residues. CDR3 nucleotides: TGCGCCAGCAGCCAAGTCGCGCTAGCGGGGGCCTCCACAGATACGCAGTATTTT. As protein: CASSQVALAGASTDTQYF.